This record covers a single T cell receptor (beta chain). Its antigen is undetermined. Time point here: newly diagnosed GD, antithyroid drugs for less than 3 months. PBMCs were the source of the RNA used for TCR sequencing. This sample stems from a study of regulatory T cells in long-lasting Graves disease. Overall study: Graves' cases, newly diagnosed, had used antithyroid drugs under 3 months. Study conclusions and caveats: Patients with persistent disease showed a bias toward TRBV28, TRBJ1-2 and TRBJ2-5.

V lost 5 bases to trimming and J lost 0 bases, with 14 bases between them. The CDR3 contains 15 residues. Germline V gives CDR1 MDHEN, CDR2 SYDVKM. Relying on iRepertoire HTBI primers and Arm-PCR of CDR3 regions, the team built TCR beta libraries. Each CDR3 protein is one row after TCRdb ran MiXCR on the multiplex PCR reads. Here the sample spans a few hundred thousand distinct CDR3 sequences, 13% to 15% being singletons. This sample also appeared in a second study, on T cells in Graves' hyperthyroidism and ophthalmopathy. That paper adds: When the TCR CDR3 underwent first-round RT-PCR, the HTBI primer set was used.

The chain links TRBV28 to TRBJ2-7; the D call may be TRBD1 or TRBD2 (5 bases each). The receptor was isolated from a woman aged 50 to 60 with Graves disease. The source was peripheral blood mononuclear cells (PBMCs), collected at new diagnosis, from a patient treated with antithyroid drugs. CDR3 loop: CASSEYGGSSYEQYF. In DNA, the CDR3 is TGTGCCAGCAGTGAATATGGGGGTAGCTCCTACGAGCAGTACTTC.